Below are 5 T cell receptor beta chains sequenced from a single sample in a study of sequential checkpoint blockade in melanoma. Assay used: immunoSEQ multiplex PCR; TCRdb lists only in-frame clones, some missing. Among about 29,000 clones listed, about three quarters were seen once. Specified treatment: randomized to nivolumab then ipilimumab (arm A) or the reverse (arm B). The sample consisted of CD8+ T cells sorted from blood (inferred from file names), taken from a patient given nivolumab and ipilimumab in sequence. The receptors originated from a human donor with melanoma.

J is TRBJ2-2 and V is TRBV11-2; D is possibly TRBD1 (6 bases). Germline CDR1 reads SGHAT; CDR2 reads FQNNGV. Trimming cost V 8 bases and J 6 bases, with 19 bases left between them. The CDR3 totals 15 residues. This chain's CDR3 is CASGQQPFFSGELFF. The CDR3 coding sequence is TGTGCCAGCGGACAGCAGCCTTTTTTCTCCGGGGAGCTGTTTTTT. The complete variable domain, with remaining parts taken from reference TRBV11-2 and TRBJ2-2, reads EAGVAQSPRYKIIEKRQSVAFWCNPISGHATLYWYQQILGQGPKLLIQFQNNGVVDDSQLPKDRFSAERLKGVDSTLKIQPAKLEDSAVYLCASGQQPFFSGELFFGEGSRLTVL.

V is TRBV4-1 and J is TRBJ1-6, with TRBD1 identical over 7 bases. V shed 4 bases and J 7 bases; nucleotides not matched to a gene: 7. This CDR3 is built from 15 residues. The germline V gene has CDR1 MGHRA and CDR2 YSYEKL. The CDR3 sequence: CASSLDRVGNSPLHF. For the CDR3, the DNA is TGCGCCAGCAGCCTAGACAGGGTGGGCAATTCACCCCTCCACTTT.

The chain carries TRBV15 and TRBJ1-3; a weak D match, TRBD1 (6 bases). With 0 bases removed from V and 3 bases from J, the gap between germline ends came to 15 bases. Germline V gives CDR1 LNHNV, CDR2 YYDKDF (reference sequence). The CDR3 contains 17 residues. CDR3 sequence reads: CATSRDHVGGFGNTIYF. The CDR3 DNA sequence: TGTGCCACCAGCAGAGACCATGTAGGGGGTTTTGGAAACACCATATATTTT.

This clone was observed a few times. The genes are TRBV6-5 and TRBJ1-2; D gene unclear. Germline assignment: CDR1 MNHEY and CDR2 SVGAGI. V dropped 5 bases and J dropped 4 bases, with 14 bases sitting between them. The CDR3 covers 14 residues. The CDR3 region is CASSELATGYGYTF. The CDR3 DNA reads TGTGCCAGCAGTGAATTGGCGACGGGCTATGGCTACACCTTC.

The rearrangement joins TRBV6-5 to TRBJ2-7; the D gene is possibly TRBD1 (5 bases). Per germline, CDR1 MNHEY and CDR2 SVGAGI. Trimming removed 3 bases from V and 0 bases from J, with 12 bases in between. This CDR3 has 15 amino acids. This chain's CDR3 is CASSYSQGDSYEQYF. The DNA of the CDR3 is TGTGCCAGCAGTTATAGCCAAGGGGACTCCTACGAGCAGTACTTC.